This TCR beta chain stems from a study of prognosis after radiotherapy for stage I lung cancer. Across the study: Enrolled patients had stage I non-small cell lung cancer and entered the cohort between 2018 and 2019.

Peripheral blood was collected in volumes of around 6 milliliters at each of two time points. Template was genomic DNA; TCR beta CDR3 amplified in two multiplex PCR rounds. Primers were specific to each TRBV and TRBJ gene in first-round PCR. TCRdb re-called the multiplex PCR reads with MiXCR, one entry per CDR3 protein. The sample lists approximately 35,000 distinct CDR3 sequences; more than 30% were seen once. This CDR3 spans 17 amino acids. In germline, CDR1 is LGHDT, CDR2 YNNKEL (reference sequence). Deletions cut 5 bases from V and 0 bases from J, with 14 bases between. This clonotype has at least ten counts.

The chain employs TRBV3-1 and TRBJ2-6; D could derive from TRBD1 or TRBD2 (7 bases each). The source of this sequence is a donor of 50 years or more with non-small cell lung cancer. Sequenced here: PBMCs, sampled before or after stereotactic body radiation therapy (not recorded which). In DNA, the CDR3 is TGTGCCAGCAGCGTAGGCAGGGGGGGCTCTGGGGCCAACGTCCTGACTTTC. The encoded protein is CASSVGRGGSGANVLTF.